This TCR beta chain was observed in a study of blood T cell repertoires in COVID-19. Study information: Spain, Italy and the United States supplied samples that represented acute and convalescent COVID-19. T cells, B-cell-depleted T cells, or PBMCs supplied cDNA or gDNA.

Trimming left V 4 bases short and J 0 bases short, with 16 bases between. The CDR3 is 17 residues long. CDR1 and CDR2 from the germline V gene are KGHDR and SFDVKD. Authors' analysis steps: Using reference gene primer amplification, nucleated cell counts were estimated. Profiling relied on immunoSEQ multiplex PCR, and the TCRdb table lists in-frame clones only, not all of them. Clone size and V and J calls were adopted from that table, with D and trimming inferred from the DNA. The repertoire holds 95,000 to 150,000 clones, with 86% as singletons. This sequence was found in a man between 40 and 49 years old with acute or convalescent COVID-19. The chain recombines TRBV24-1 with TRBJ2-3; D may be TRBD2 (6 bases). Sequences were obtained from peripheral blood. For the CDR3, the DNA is TGTGCCACCAGTGACCAACCCGGGACTTCTAGCACAGATACGCAGTATTTT. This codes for CATSDQPGTSSTDTQYF.